A single sample gave rise to the 21 T cell receptor beta chains below, sequenced in a study of blood T cell repertoires in COVID-19 (dated by TCRdb to 2018 to 2020). The library was generated by the immunoSEQ multiplex PCR assay. Held by TCRdb, this immuneACCESS table contains in-frame sequences only and omits some clones. Under half of the omission traces to an unresolved V gene where checked; the cause of the rest is unknown. This sample holds about 130,000 clones; 87% were observed only once. The ten largest clones represent over 3.5% of the sample. Source material: peripheral blood. These receptors were taken from a woman aged 60 to 75 with acute or convalescent COVID-19.

The chain carries TRBV29-1 and TRBJ1-3; no definite D call. Germline V gene data show CDR1 as SQVTM and CDR2 as ANQGSEA. V gave up 7 bases and J gave up 0 bases, with 7 bases separating them. The CDR3 contains 12 residues. CDR3 sequence: CSATSSGNTIYF. In nucleotides, the CDR3 is TGCAGCGCGACAAGCTCTGGAAACACCATATATTTT.

The rearrangement joins TRBV5-1 to TRBJ2-5; 7 nucleotides line up with TRBD2. The CDR3 length is 15 residues. J lost 3 bases, V lost 0 bases, and 5 bases had no gene match. Germline V gives CDR1 SGHRS, CDR2 YFSETQ. In DNA form, the CDR3 reads TGCGCCAGCAGCTTGGGGTCGGGAGGAGAAGAGACCCAGTACTTC. Protein: CASSLGSGGEETQYF.

J is TRBJ1-2 and V is TRBV9; 8 bases map to TRBD1. V lost 0 bases and J lost 2; bases outside the gene matches: 3. The CDR3 length is 15 residues. Germline V CDR1 and CDR2: SGDLS, YYNGEE. The CDR3 reads CASSVGTGLNYGYTF. CDR3 DNA sequence: TGTGCCAGCAGCGTAGGGACAGGGTTGAACTATGGCTACACCTTC.

In this sample, this clone turned up once. Written as DNA, the CDR3 is TGCAGCGCAGTCCAGGGTCGCACCATATATTTT. It is translated as CSAVQGRTIYF. The chain carries TRBV29-1 and TRBJ1-3; D possibly corresponds to TRBD1 (5 bases). The V gene's germline CDR1 is SQVTM and CDR2 ANQGSEA. This CDR3 region has 11 residues. Trimming removed 7 bases at V and 9 bases at J, with 13 bases between.

With respect to this clone: At the DNA level, this CDR3 is encoded by other sequences in the same sample as well. The V gene is TRBV9, the J gene TRBJ1-3; D gene uncertain. V dropped 0 bases and J dropped 1 base, with 5 bases sitting between them. From germline, CDR1 is SGDLS and CDR2 YYNGEE. The CDR3 runs 14 residues. CDR3 residues: CASSVGVSGNTIYF. The CDR3 nucleotides read TGTGCCAGCAGCGTAGGAGTTTCTGGAAACACCATATATTTT.

The CDR3, as DNA: TGTGCCAGCAGCCAGCCCAGGGCCTCACCCCTCCACTTT. As protein: CASSQPRASPLHF. J is TRBJ1-6 and V is TRBV3-1 (or the pseudogene TRBV3-2); D might be TRBD1 (5 bases). The CDR3 spans 13 residues. V shed 3 bases and J shed 10 bases, with 10 bases lying between them. Looked up from germline, CDR1 is LGHDT and CDR2 is YNNKEL (reference sequence).

The CDR3 nucleotides read TGTGCCAGCAGGTACAGGGGCAATCAGCCCCAGCATTTT. Translated: CASRYRGNQPQHF. The rearrangement joins TRBV27 to TRBJ1-5; a weak D match, TRBD1 (6 bases). Per germline, CDR1 MNHEY and CDR2 SMNVEV (reference sequence). Trimming took 6 bases from V and 2 from J, leaving 8 bases between them. This CDR3 is built from 13 residues.

This chain links TRBV2 with TRBJ1-6; 8 positions agree with TRBD1. The CDR3 loop spans 15 amino acids. Germline loops: CDR1 SNHLY, CDR2 FYNNEI. V lost 10 bases, J lost 5 bases, and 10 bases stayed unmatched. DNA for the CDR3: TGTGCCAACCGTAGACAGGGGCCTGATAATTCACCCCTCCACTTT. Its protein is CANRRQGPDNSPLHF.

The chain couples TRBV28 to TRBJ1-1; 8 positions agree with TRBD1. V lost 4 bases to trimming and J lost 1 base; unmatched junction nucleotides: 8. Germline V gives CDR1 MDHEN, CDR2 SYDVKM. The CDR3 is made up of 16 amino acids. This CDR3 is CASSSSGGGSNTEAFF. The CDR3 bases are TGTGCCAGCAGTTCATCAGGGGGCGGGTCGAACACTGAAGCTTTCTTT. The complete variable domain, with remaining parts taken from reference TRBV28 and TRBJ1-1, reads DVKVTQSSRYLVKRTGEKVFLECVQDMDHENMFWYRQDPGLGLRLIYFSYDVKMKEKGDIPEGYSVSREKKERFSLILESASTNQTSMYLCASSSSGGGSNTEAFFGQGTRLTVV.

The DNA of the CDR3 is TGTGCCAGCAGCTCATGGACTAGCGGGAATTTCAATGAGCAGTTCTTC. Protein: CASSSWTSGNFNEQFF. The rearrangement joins TRBV5-6 to TRBJ2-1; 12 bases align to TRBD2. Germline CDR1 is SGHDT and CDR2 is YYEEEE. The V segment lost 3 bases and the J segment 6 bases; nucleotides outside the gene matches: 7. This CDR3 has 16 amino acids.

This clone was recorded only once. The rearrangement links TRBV5-1 to TRBJ2-3, with 7 bases lining up with TRBD1. This CDR3 region has 13 residues. The V gene's germline CDR1 is SGHRS and CDR2 YFSETQ. With V trimmed by 3 bases and J by 4 bases, 2 bases remained unmatched. CDR3 coding DNA: TGCGCCAGCAGCTCGGGACAGTCAGATACGCAGTATTTT. Translated, it gives CASSSGQSDTQYF. Using reference TRBV5-1 and TRBJ2-3 for the parts outside the CDR3, the full variable domain is KAGVTQTPRYLIKTRGQQVTLSCSPISGHRSVSWYQQTPGQGLQFLFEYFSETQRNKGNFPGRFSGRQFSNSRSEMNVSTLELGDSALYLCASSSGQSDTQYFGPGTRLTVL.

The chain has TRBV11-2 and TRBJ1-3; the D is unclear. This CDR3 contains 11 residues. V lost 2 bases and J lost 7, with 3 bases in between. Germline CDR1 reads SGHAT; CDR2 reads FQNNGV. CDR3 residues: CASSLTNTIYF. For the CDR3, the DNA is TGTGCCAGCAGCTTAACTAACACCATATATTTT. Filled out from reference TRBV11-2 and TRBJ1-3, the complete variable domain reads EAGVAQSPRYKIIEKRQSVAFWCNPISGHATLYWYQQILGQGPKLLIQFQNNGVVDDSQLPKDRFSAERLKGVDSTLKIQPAKLEDSAVYLCASSLTNTIYFGEGSWLTVV.

Details on this clone: The junction does not match germline at one end; this may be a read error. The V gene is TRBV2, the J gene TRBJ2-3; 8 bases match TRBD2. Germline V CDR1 and CDR2: SNHLY, FYNNEI. This CDR3 has 16 residues. Here the CDR3 reads CASREGTGRGTDTQYF. CDR3 sequence (DNA): TGTGCCAGCAGGGAAGGCACCGGGAGGGGCACAGATACGCAGTATTTT. The whole variable domain, remainder taken from reference TRBV2 and TRBJ2-3, is EPEVTQTPSHQVTQMGQEVILRCVPISNHLYFYWYRQILGQKVEFLVSFYNNEISEKSEIFDDQFSVERPDGSNFTLKIRSTKLEDSAMYFCASREGTGRGTDTQYFGPGTRLTVL.

The rearrangement joins TRBV19 to TRBJ1-1; 7 bases map to TRBD1. The CDR3 has 17 residues. The germline gives CDR1 LNHDA, CDR2 SQIVND (reference sequence). The trim removed 0 bases at V and 3 bases at J, leaving 10 bases unmatched. For the CDR3, the DNA is TGTGCCAGTAGTATAGATAGACGGACAGGTGGGGACACTGAAGCTTTCTTT. Encoded protein: CASSIDRRTGGDTEAFF.

This clone was seen just once. This chain uses TRBV14 with TRBJ1-5; 8 nucleotides line up with TRBD1. The length of the CDR3 is 16 residues. In germline, CDR1 is SGHDN, CDR2 FVKESK. V was pared by 4 bases and J by 8 bases, with 13 bases of the junction left unmatched. CDR3 residues: CASSRSGGATGEPQHF. The DNA of the CDR3 is TGTGCCAGCAGCCGCAGCGGGGGGGCGACAGGGGAGCCCCAGCATTTT.

The rearrangement joins TRBV27 to TRBJ2-1; 7 nucleotides agree with TRBD2. The germline gives CDR1 MNHEY, CDR2 SMNVEV (reference sequence). J gave up 4 bases and V 5 bases, and 8 bases lay outside the gene matches. The CDR3 length is 15 residues. The CDR3 region has the DNA TGTGCCAGCAGTCTAGGACTAGTAAGGTACAATGAGCAGTTCTTC. Amino acids: CASSLGLVRYNEQFF.

The count of this clone is one. The chain carries TRBV18 and TRBJ2-7; a possible D gene is TRBD1 (6 bases). V was pared by 4 bases and J by 3 bases, with 13 bases between. From germline, CDR1 is KGHSH and CDR2 LQKENI. CDR3 length: 14 residues. The CDR3 sequence is CASSRASGVYEQYV. The CDR3 DNA reads TGTGCCAGCTCACGTGCCTCAGGGGTCTACGAGCAGTACGTC.

The V and J genes are TRBV13 and TRBJ2-2; 13 bases are shared with TRBD2. V shed 8 bases, J shed 5 bases, and the junction held 2 bases outside the gene matches. The germline CDR1 and CDR2 sequences are PRHDT and FYEKMQ (reference sequence). This CDR3 is 14 amino acids long. The CDR3 DNA follows: TGTGCCAGCGGACTAGCGGGAGTTACCGGGGAGCTGTTTTTT. It is translated as CASGLAGVTGELFF.

This clone was counted once. The V gene is TRBV19, the J gene TRBJ2-1, with D perhaps matching TRBD2 (6 bases). The CDR3 runs 13 residues. Germline V CDR1 and CDR2: LNHDA, SQIVND (reference sequence). V was cut by 4 bases and J by 4 bases, with 8 bases left in between. CDR3 bases: TGTGCCAGTAGTAGCGGGGTTTACAATGAGCAGTTCTTC. It yields the protein CASSSGVYNEQFF.

The rearrangement uses TRBV5-6 and TRBJ2-7; 9 bases match TRBD1. Germline assignment: CDR1 SGHDT and CDR2 YYEEEE. The junction had 5 bases not matched to a gene; V was cut back by 4 bases and J by 6 bases. The CDR3 consists of 13 residues. The CDR3 sequence: CASSPTGGSEQYV. Here the CDR3 DNA reads TGTGCCAGCAGCCCGACAGGGGGGAGCGAGCAGTACGTC.

The V and J genes are TRBV28 and TRBJ1-1; D not resolved. V lost 4 bases to trimming and J lost 1 base, with 10 bases between them. This CDR3 contains 14 residues. Germline V gene data show CDR1 as MDHEN and CDR2 as SYDVKM. DNA of the CDR3: TGTGCCAGCAGTTACTTATCGGGGAACACTGAAGCTTTCTTT. Translated, it gives CASSYLSGNTEAFF.